Listed below are T cell receptor beta chains from one sample, sequenced in a study of siplizumab effects on memory and regulatory T cells. Only in-frame clones appear in the TCRdb table, and some are missing; sequencing was by immunoSEQ multiplex PCR. The profile shows approximately 100,000 clones, about 91% of them singletons. Input material: CD4+ T cells sorted from blood. The source is a human donor in good health. Some clones in this sample may be carry-over from other donors' samples. CDR3s include the opening cysteine and the closing phenylalanine or tryptophan. Each record gives: clone size, J gene, D gene, V gene, CDR3 protein, CDR3 DNA. A D gene is named only where the DNA matches it firmly. Some rows have no size entry. The others give once, few or many, or a class for an expanded clone.

>-|TRBJ2-1|TRBD1|TRBV27
CASTELGYGDRGYNEQFF
TGTGCCAGCACCGAACTGGGGTATGGGGACAGGGGATACAATGAGCAGTTCTTC
>-|TRBJ2-7|TRBD2|TRBV6-1
CASSLGLAGVNEQYF
TGTGCCAGCAGTCTTGGACTAGCGGGAGTAAACGAGCAGTACTTC
>-|TRBJ2-2|-|TRBV10-2
CASTDLASGELFF
TGCGCCAGCACCGATCTCGCCTCCGGGGAGCTGTTTTTT
>-|TRBJ1-5|-|TRBV6-6
CASSRPNQPQHF
TGTGCCAGCAGCCGTCCCAATCAGCCCCAGCATTTT
>-|TRBJ1-1|-|TRBV28
CASSPINTEAFF
TGTGCCAGCAGCCCGATCAACACTGAAGCTTTCTTT
>-|TRBJ2-5|-|TRBV6-5
CASSLGAKETQYF
TGTGCCAGCAGTTTGGGGGCTAAAGAGACCCAGTACTTC
>-|TRBJ1-3|-|TRBV6-4
CASSDVGSSGNTIYF
TGTGCCAGCAGTGATGTTGGATCCTCTGGAAACACCATATATTTT
>-|TRBJ1-5|-|TRBV28
CASSSGGVPSNQPQHF
TGTGCCAGCAGCTCCGGGGGGGTCCCCAGCAATCAGCCCCAGCATTTT
>-|TRBJ2-7|TRBD2|TRBV27
CASSSGLAGVYEQYF
TGTGCCAGCAGTTCCGGACTAGCGGGGGTCTACGAGCAGTACTTC
>-|TRBJ2-7|-|TRBV28
CASTTAFPSNYEQYF
TGTGCCAGCACCACAGCGTTCCCTTCAAACTACGAGCAGTACTTC
>-|TRBJ2-7|-|TRBV5-1
CASSFARGEQYF
TGCGCCAGCAGCTTTGCCAGGGGCGAGCAGTACTTC
>-|TRBJ2-7|-|TRBV6-5
CASSGRLESSYEQYF
TGTGCCAGCAGTGGCCGACTAGAGTCCTCCTACGAGCAGTACTTC
>-|TRBJ2-5|-|TRBV14
CASSRLVIGTQYF
TGTGCCAGCAGCCGATTAGTAATCGGGACCCAGTACTTC
>-|TRBJ2-1|TRBD2|TRBV27
CASSFSGRATYNEQFF
TGTGCCAGCAGTTTTAGCGGGAGGGCCACCTACAATGAGCAGTTCTTC
>-|TRBJ1-5|-|TRBV6-1
CASSPTGQRYQPQHF
TGTGCCAGCAGCCCAACCGGGCAGCGTTATCAGCCCCAGCATTTT
>few|TRBJ1-1|-|TRBV6-1
CASSWEQTNTEAFF
TGTGCCAGCAGTTGGGAACAGACGAACACTGAAGCTTTCTTT
>-|TRBJ2-7|TRBD1|TRBV15
CATYQAGQGTYEQYF
TGTGCCACCTACCAGGCGGGACAGGGGACTTACGAGCAGTACTTC
>-|TRBJ2-3|-|TRBV7-9
CASRDPGSDTQYF
TGTGCCAGCCGCGATCCGGGGTCAGATACGCAGTATTTT
>-|TRBJ2-3|-|TRBV10-3
CAISESGGTSTDTQYF
TGTGCCATCAGTGAGTCGGGAGGAACTAGCACAGATACGCAGTATTTT
>-|TRBJ1-5|-|TRBV18
CASSPFENSNQPQHF
TGTGCCAGCTCACCGTTCGAGAATAGCAATCAGCCCCAGCATTTT
>-|TRBJ1-5|-|TRBV19
CASRDRSSNQPQHF
TGTGCCAGTAGGGACAGAAGTAGCAATCAGCCCCAGCATTTT
>-|TRBJ2-5|-|TRBV2
CASSGGQTRQETQYF
TGTGCCAGCAGTGGGGGGCAGACGAGGCAAGAGACCCAGTACTTC
>once|TRBJ2-1|-|TRBV7-7
CASSLDREDEQFF
TGTGCTAGCAGCTTAGACAGGGAGGATGAGCAGTTCTTC
>-|TRBJ2-1|-|TRBV19
CASSIVGTEQFF
TGTGCCAGTAGTATAGTCGGGACAGAGCAGTTCTTC
>-|TRBJ2-2|-|TRBV7-9
CASSWTFSGHTGELFF
TGTGCCAGCAGCTGGACGTTCAGCGGGCACACCGGGGAGCTGTTTTTT
>-|TRBJ1-2|-|TRBV28
CASSLPLQEYGYTF
TGTGCCAGCAGTTTACCGTTACAGGAATATGGCTACACCTTC
>-|TRBJ1-1|-|TRBV27
CASSKRGDWRGWDTEAFF
TGTGCCAGCAGTAAAAGGGGGGATTGGAGGGGGTGGGACACTGAAGCTTTCTTT
>-|TRBJ2-2|-|TRBV6-5
CASRISGETGELFF
TGTGCCAGCAGAATTTCCGGGGAAACCGGGGAGCTGTTTTTT